The source of this T cell receptor (beta chain) is a study of cytomegalovirus exposure and HLA in healthy donors. Study background: Unique TCRs numbering around 80 million, obtained from HLA-typed donors, made up an early data release. Whole-study results and caveats: HLA restriction was apparent for most CMV-associated TCR beta chains in a later analysis. When a later analysis compared HLA-associated TCR beta chains with equally common others, the HLA-associated chains turned out to be more clonally expanded and to have lower generation probabilities. When analyzed later, a missense DCLRE1C variant was found to be linked to TCR beta V- and J-gene trimming.

The PCR ran on 60 Vbeta and 13 Jbeta primers. Assay used: immunoSEQ multiplex PCR; TCRdb lists only in-frame clones, some missing. Here the sample spans 150,000 to 200,000 clones, around 72% being singletons. Turning to this clone: Its matching antigen is unknown.

This clonotype was obtained from a middle-aged woman in good health and CMV-seropositive. What was sequenced was PBMCs.

This CDR3 is CASSDGFSGNTIYF. As DNA, the CDR3 is TGTGCCAGCAGTGACGGGTTCTCTGGAAACACCATATATTTT. The genes are TRBV6-1 and TRBJ1-3; no reliable D call. The CDR3 contains 14 residues. CDR1 and CDR2 (germline): MNHNS, SASEGT. Trimming took off 3 bases at V and 0 bases at J, with 6 bases between the two ends.